Listed below are T cell receptor beta chains from one sample, sequenced in a study of post-analysis software for immune sequencing data. TCRdb used MiXCR to reprocess the PCR reads, holding one entry per CDR3 protein. In the table there are 450,000 to 700,000 distinct CDR3 sequences, 40% to 50% of which are singletons. The sequenced sample consisted of blood. The receptors stem from a girl aged 5-17 years with multiple sclerosis. The CDR3 runs from the conserved cysteine through the conserved F or W. The D gene is left open where the match is weak. Rows may omit the clone size; those that give it use once, few, many or a size class.

D	J	size	V	DNA	CDR3
-	TRBJ2-3	-	TRBV12-3/TRBV12-4	TGTGCCAGCAGTTTTTTGGGGGGCACAGATACGCAGTATTTT	CASSFLGGTDTQYF
-	TRBJ2-5	-	TRBV11-2	TGTGCCAGCAGCTCAATGACACATACTGAGACCCAGTACTTC	CASSSMTHTETQYF
-	TRBJ2-7	-	TRBV14	TGTGCCAGCAGCCAACTGGGCCAGACCTACGAGCAGTACTTC	CASSQLGQTYEQYF
-	TRBJ2-1	few	TRBV5-1	TGCGCCAGCAGCTTGGTGGTGGACAATGAGCAGTTCTTC	CASSLVVDNEQFF
TRBD1	TRBJ2-5	-	TRBV5-1	TGCGCCAGCACCGAGGACAGGGGCGGCGAGACCCAGTACTTC	CASTEDRGGETQYF
TRBD1	TRBJ1-6	-	TRBV4-2	TGTGCCAGCAGCCAAGGTCTCGGGGTCTACTCGGACAGGGTATCTTCACCCCTCCACTTT	CASSQGLGVYSDRVSSPLHF
TRBD1	TRBJ1-2	-	TRBV27	TGTGCCAGCAGTTTCACAGGGGGCGTCTATGGCTACACCTTC	CASSFTGGVYGYTF
TRBD2	TRBJ2-1	-	TRBV10-3	TGTGCCATCAGTGTGGGTCTAGCGGGAGCCAATGAGCAGTTCTTC	CAISVGLAGANEQFF
-	TRBJ2-7	-	TRBV10-3	TGTGCCGTCAGGGCGGGGAATCCCGACGAGCAGTACTTC	CAVRAGNPDEQYF
TRBD2	TRBJ2-5	few	TRBV7-8	TGTGCCAGCAGCTCTAGCGGAGGAGTTAGGGAGACCCAGTACTTC	CASSSSGGVRETQYF
TRBD2	TRBJ2-3	-	TRBV11-3	TGTGCCAGCAGCCCTCTAGCGGGACCCAGAGCCGATACGCAGTATTTT	CASSPLAGPRADTQYF
-	TRBJ2-7	once	TRBV30	TGTGCCTGGAGTGTAACCAGTCTTACCTACGAGCAGTACTTC	CAWSVTSLTYEQYF
TRBD2	TRBJ2-7	few	TRBV12-3/TRBV12-4	TGTGCCAGCAGTCCTCCCGGGGCGGGAGGGTCCTACGAGCAGTACTTC	CASSPPGAGGSYEQYF
TRBD2	TRBJ2-7	-	TRBV7-3	TGTGCCAGCAGCTTAGCTAGCGGGGCCACCTACGAGCAGTACTTC	CASSLASGATYEQYF